This paragraph reports one T cell receptor (beta chain). This specimen belongs to a study of PD-L1 blockade in urothelial cancer. Study as a whole: Counts from blood samples showed a median of about 150,000 T cells.

Clones were sequenced by immunoSEQ multiplex PCR, and TCRdb holds only the in-frame ones, with some missing. The table lists about 90,000 clones, approximately 91% of them singletons, with roughly 9.4% in the top ten. The CDR3 consists of 14 residues. Trimming left V 1 base short and J 2 bases short, with 9 bases between. Per germline, CDR1 SGHRS and CDR2 YFSETQ. This chain links TRBV5-1 with TRBJ1-1; maybe TRBD1 (5 bases). The sequenced sample was PBMCs, obtained around atezolizumab (anti-PD-L1) treatment. This TCR came from a man in his sixties with urothelial cancer. The CDR3 sequence: CASSLFDSNTEAFF. In nucleotides, the CDR3 is TGCGCCAGCAGCTTGTTTGACAGTAACACTGAAGCTTTCTTT.